These T cell receptor beta chains were read from a single sample in a study of early T cells in non-severe SARS-CoV-2 infection. TCRdb recomputed calls from the 5' RACE reads with MiXCR, one row per CDR3 protein. In the table there are more than 80,000 distinct CDR3 sequences, around 14% of which are singletons. Sequenced material: whole blood. Receptors originate from an adult who was a healthcare worker with PCR-confirmed SARS-CoV-2 infection or an uninfected control (not recorded which). Each CDR3 is given with its conserved first and last residue. The order of the fields is clone size, V gene, D gene, J gene, CDR3 length, CDR3 protein, CDR3 DNA. A D gene is named only where the DNA matches it firmly. For some rows the clone size is stated as once, few or many, or as a class when expanded; others skip it.

clone_size: NA
v_call: TRBV9
d_call: NA
j_call: TRBJ1-2
cdr3_length: 14
cdr3_aa: CASSSRTDPYGYTF
cdr3_nt: TGTGCCAGCAGCTCACGGACGGACCCTTATGGCTACACCTTC

clone_size: many
v_call: TRBV3-1
d_call: TRBD1
j_call: TRBJ2-3
cdr3_length: 15
cdr3_aa: CASSPGTGYTDTQYF
cdr3_nt: TGTGCCAGCAGCCCGGGGACAGGGTACACAGATACGCAGTATTTT

clone_size: NA
v_call: TRBV15
d_call: NA
j_call: TRBJ1-1
cdr3_length: 13
cdr3_aa: CATSREQNTEAFF
cdr3_nt: TGTGCCACCAGCCGGGAGCAGAACACTGAAGCTTTCTTT

clone_size: many
v_call: TRBV28
d_call: TRBD1
j_call: TRBJ1-4
cdr3_length: 16
cdr3_aa: CASSRNPGQKNEKLFF
cdr3_nt: TGTGCCAGCAGTCGAAATCCGGGACAGAAGAATGAAAAACTGTTTTTT

clone_size: few
v_call: TRBV18
d_call: NA
j_call: TRBJ2-5
cdr3_length: 13
cdr3_aa: CASSSQGRETQYF
cdr3_nt: TGTGCCAGCTCATCACAGGGGAGGGAGACCCAGTACTTC

clone_size: few
v_call: TRBV9
d_call: NA
j_call: TRBJ1-2
cdr3_length: 15
cdr3_aa: CASSVVDPGPYGYTF
cdr3_nt: TGTGCCAGCAGCGTAGTTGATCCGGGTCCCTATGGCTACACCTTC

clone_size: NA
v_call: TRBV3-1
d_call: NA
j_call: TRBJ2-3
cdr3_length: 15
cdr3_aa: CASSQADGSTDTQYF
cdr3_nt: TGTGCCAGCAGCCAAGCTGACGGAAGCACAGATACGCAGTATTTT

clone_size: few
v_call: TRBV7-7
d_call: NA
j_call: TRBJ2-1
cdr3_length: 13
cdr3_aa: CASSLSLGSEQFF
cdr3_nt: TGTGCCAGCAGCTTAAGCCTGGGATCTGAGCAGTTCTTC

clone_size: NA
v_call: TRBV28
d_call: NA
j_call: TRBJ2-7
cdr3_length: 16
cdr3_aa: CASSLSRGERSYEQYF
cdr3_nt: TGTGCCAGCAGTTTATCCAGGGGTGAGCGCTCCTACGAGCAGTACTTC

clone_size: few
v_call: TRBV9
d_call: TRBD2
j_call: TRBJ2-7
cdr3_length: 13
cdr3_aa: CASSVAGGSEQYF
cdr3_nt: TGTGCCAGCAGCGTAGCGGGGGGTAGCGAGCAGTACTTC

clone_size: few
v_call: TRBV18
d_call: TRBD1
j_call: TRBJ1-6
cdr3_length: 16
cdr3_aa: CASSPAWAGGYSPLHF
cdr3_nt: TGTGCCAGCTCACCTGCTTGGGCAGGGGGGTATTCACCCCTCCACTTT

clone_size: few
v_call: TRBV7-2
d_call: TRBD1
j_call: TRBJ2-5
cdr3_length: 14
cdr3_aa: CASSSRDRAETQYF
cdr3_nt: TGTGCCAGCAGCTCCAGGGACAGGGCGGAGACCCAGTACTTC

clone_size: few
v_call: TRBV7-6
d_call: NA
j_call: TRBJ2-1
cdr3_length: 15
cdr3_aa: CASSLVHSSYNEQFF
cdr3_nt: TGTGCCAGCAGCTTAGTCCATAGCTCCTACAATGAGCAGTTCTTC

clone_size: NA
v_call: TRBV11-2
d_call: TRBD1
j_call: TRBJ2-1
cdr3_length: 16
cdr3_aa: CASSLSGGFHYNEQFF
cdr3_nt: TGTGCCAGCAGCTTATCAGGGGGATTCCACTACAATGAGCAGTTCTTC

clone_size: few
v_call: TRBV20-1
d_call: TRBD2
j_call: TRBJ2-1
cdr3_length: 16
cdr3_aa: CSARGPTSGIYNEQFF
cdr3_nt: TGCAGTGCCAGGGGACCGACTAGCGGGATTTACAATGAGCAGTTCTTC

clone_size: once
v_call: TRBV3-1
d_call: TRBD1
j_call: TRBJ2-2
cdr3_length: 15
cdr3_aa: CASSKDRVRTGEPFF
cdr3_nt: TGTGCCAGCAGCAAGGACAGGGTCAGAACCGGGGAGCCGTTTTTT

clone_size: few
v_call: TRBV27
d_call: NA
j_call: TRBJ1-2
cdr3_length: 16
cdr3_aa: CASSLQFGVQMGGYTF
cdr3_nt: TGTGCCAGCAGTTTACAATTTGGGGTCCAAATGGGGGGCTACACCTTC

clone_size: NA
v_call: TRBV6-2/TRBV6-3
d_call: NA
j_call: TRBJ2-1
cdr3_length: 17
cdr3_aa: CASSTNGAGRSYNEQFF
cdr3_nt: TGTGCCAGCAGTACAAATGGGGCGGGTCGCTCCTACAATGAGCAGTTCTTC

clone_size: NA
v_call: TRBV5-1
d_call: TRBD1
j_call: TRBJ2-6
cdr3_length: 15
cdr3_aa: CASGDRVSGANVLTF
cdr3_nt: TGCGCCAGCGGGGACAGGGTCTCTGGGGCCAACGTCCTGACTTTC

clone_size: few
v_call: TRBV27
d_call: NA
j_call: TRBJ2-3
cdr3_length: 15
cdr3_aa: CASSLTRQITDTQYF
cdr3_nt: TGTGCCAGCAGTTTAACACGGCAGATCACAGATACGCAGTATTTT

clone_size: many
v_call: TRBV4-2
d_call: NA
j_call: TRBJ2-1
cdr3_length: 17
cdr3_aa: CASSQDHPLSSYNEQFF
cdr3_nt: TGTGCCAGCAGCCAAGATCATCCTTTGAGCTCCTACAATGAGCAGTTCTTC

clone_size: NA
v_call: TRBV27
d_call: NA
j_call: TRBJ1-1
cdr3_length: 14
cdr3_aa: CASHFGGRNTEAFF
cdr3_nt: TGTGCCAGCCATTTTGGAGGGAGGAACACTGAAGCTTTCTTT

clone_size: many
v_call: TRBV4-2
d_call: NA
j_call: TRBJ1-6
cdr3_length: 16
cdr3_aa: CASSQDPTVTNSPLHF
cdr3_nt: TGTGCCAGCAGCCAAGACCCGACGGTGACTAATTCACCCCTCCACTTT

clone_size: NA
v_call: TRBV11-2
d_call: NA
j_call: TRBJ2-3
cdr3_length: 15
cdr3_aa: CASSLEGRDTDTQYF
cdr3_nt: TGTGCCAGCAGCTTAGAGGGCAGGGACACAGATACGCAGTATTTT

clone_size: NA
v_call: TRBV7-3
d_call: NA
j_call: TRBJ2-4
cdr3_length: 14
cdr3_aa: CASTTVAAKNIQYF
cdr3_nt: TGTGCCAGCACCACCGTAGCCGCCAAAAACATTCAGTACTTC

clone_size: NA
v_call: TRBV29-1
d_call: TRBD1
j_call: TRBJ2-1
cdr3_length: 14
cdr3_aa: CSVGTGSSYNEQFF
cdr3_nt: TGCAGCGTAGGGACAGGGAGCTCCTACAATGAGCAGTTCTTC

clone_size: few
v_call: TRBV9
d_call: TRBD2
j_call: TRBJ2-1
cdr3_length: 16
cdr3_aa: CASSYRLAGSYNEQFF
cdr3_nt: TGTGCCAGCAGCTACCGACTAGCGGGATCCTACAATGAGCAGTTCTTC

clone_size: few
v_call: TRBV4-1
d_call: NA
j_call: TRBJ2-5
cdr3_length: 15
cdr3_aa: CASSPLALPQETQYF
cdr3_nt: TGCGCCAGCAGCCCCCTAGCGCTACCTCAAGAGACCCAGTACTTC

clone_size: many
v_call: TRBV11-2
d_call: NA
j_call: TRBJ2-7
cdr3_length: 12
cdr3_aa: CASSLRVYEQYF
cdr3_nt: TGTGCCAGCAGCTTACGTGTCTACGAGCAGTACTTC

clone_size: many
v_call: TRBV10-2
d_call: TRBD2
j_call: TRBJ2-3
cdr3_length: 15
cdr3_aa: CASSITSGSTDTQYF
cdr3_nt: TGCGCCAGCAGTATTACTAGCGGGAGCACAGATACGCAGTATTTT

clone_size: NA
v_call: TRBV7-6
d_call: TRBD2
j_call: TRBJ2-2
cdr3_length: 17
cdr3_aa: CASSLVTSGSLGGELFF
cdr3_nt: TGTGCCAGCAGCTTAGTAACTAGCGGGAGCCTCGGCGGGGAGCTGTTTTTT

clone_size: few
v_call: TRBV10-3
d_call: TRBD2
j_call: TRBJ2-2
cdr3_length: 16
cdr3_aa: CAISEYAGAGTGELFF
cdr3_nt: TGTGCCATCAGTGAATATGCGGGAGCGGGCACCGGGGAGCTGTTTTTT

clone_size: few
v_call: TRBV7-6
d_call: NA
j_call: TRBJ2-1
cdr3_length: 12
cdr3_aa: CASSLIGNEQFF
cdr3_nt: TGTGCCAGCAGCTTAATAGGCAATGAGCAGTTCTTC

clone_size: NA
v_call: TRBV5-5
d_call: NA
j_call: TRBJ2-2
cdr3_length: 15
cdr3_aa: CVSSLRTANTGELFF
cdr3_nt: TGTGTCAGCAGCTTGCGAACAGCAAACACCGGGGAGCTGTTTTTT

clone_size: NA
v_call: TRBV13
d_call: NA
j_call: TRBJ1-1
cdr3_length: 11
cdr3_aa: CATGSGTEAFF
cdr3_nt: TGTGCCACAGGGTCGGGTACTGAAGCTTTCTTT

clone_size: many
v_call: TRBV9
d_call: TRBD1
j_call: TRBJ1-1
cdr3_length: 16
cdr3_aa: CASSIPRQGLSAEAFF
cdr3_nt: TGTGCCAGCAGCATCCCACGACAGGGGCTCTCCGCTGAAGCTTTCTTT

clone_size: few
v_call: TRBV5-1
d_call: NA
j_call: TRBJ2-1
cdr3_length: 16
cdr3_aa: CASSPSSGRDLNEQFF
cdr3_nt: TGCGCCAGCAGCCCATCCTCGGGCCGCGATCTTAATGAGCAGTTCTTC

clone_size: few
v_call: TRBV19
d_call: NA
j_call: TRBJ1-5
cdr3_length: 14
cdr3_aa: CASQRGRSNQPQHF
cdr3_nt: TGTGCCTCTCAGAGAGGTAGGAGCAATCAGCCCCAGCATTTT

clone_size: NA
v_call: TRBV7-3
d_call: NA
j_call: TRBJ1-1
cdr3_length: 12
cdr3_aa: CAYPGENTEAFF
cdr3_nt: TGTGCCTATCCGGGGGAGAACACTGAAGCTTTCTTT

clone_size: NA
v_call: TRBV6-1
d_call: NA
j_call: TRBJ2-7
cdr3_length: 16
cdr3_aa: CASRGDSTGSSYEQYF
cdr3_nt: TGTGCCAGCAGGGGAGACTCGACCGGGAGTTCCTACGAGCAGTACTTC